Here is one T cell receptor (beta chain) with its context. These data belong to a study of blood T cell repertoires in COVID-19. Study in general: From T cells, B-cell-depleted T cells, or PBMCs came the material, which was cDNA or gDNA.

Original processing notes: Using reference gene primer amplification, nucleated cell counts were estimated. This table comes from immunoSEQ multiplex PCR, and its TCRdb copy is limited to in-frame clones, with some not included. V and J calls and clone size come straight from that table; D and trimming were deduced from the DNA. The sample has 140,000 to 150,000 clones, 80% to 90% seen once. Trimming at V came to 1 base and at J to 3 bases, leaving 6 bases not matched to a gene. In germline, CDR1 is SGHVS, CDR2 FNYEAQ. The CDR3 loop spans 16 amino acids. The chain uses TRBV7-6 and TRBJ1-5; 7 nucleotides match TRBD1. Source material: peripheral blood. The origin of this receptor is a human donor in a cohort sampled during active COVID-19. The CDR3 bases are TGTGCCAGCAGCTTAGGGACAGGTCCCGACAATCAGCCCCAGCATTTT. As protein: CASSLGTGPDNQPQHF.